The entry that follows covers one TCR beta chain sequence. No antigen is known for it. It has no much larger one-base neighbor in the sample; base qualities were not kept. This entry belongs to a study of T-cell reconstitution after alpha-beta-depleted transplantation in children (dated by TCRdb to 2015 to 2016). Regarding the research as a whole: Using TCR repertoire profiling, the study followed T-cell immune reconstitution in a quantitative way in children after TCRalphabeta/CD19-depleted allogeneic hematopoietic cell transplantation. What the study reported, not specific to this receptor: The apparently early alphabetaT-cell count recovery about two months after transplant was reportedly dependent on only several hundred rapidly expanded clones derived from non-depleted graft cells. The high TCRbeta diversity at day 60 in some patients was ascribed to recipient T cells and intrathymic progenitors that had survived conditioning. Over the following months the frequencies of hyperexpanded clones went down, and after one year T-cell counts and TCRbeta diversity were mostly credited to newly produced T cells.

The treatment or condition label, read with the paper, signifies: allogeneic hematopoietic cell transplantation with graft depleted of TCRalphabeta T cells and CD19 B cells. TCRalphabeta/CD19-depleted allogeneic hematopoietic cell grafts were given to the transplant recipients, all of whom were children. Libraries came from PCR. Sequencing used an Illumina HiSeq 2500. TCR libraries were prepared with molecular barcoding, using unique molecular identifiers to normalize TCRbeta repertoire quantification. TCRdb reprocessed the public reads (quality trimming at Q25 with fastp, clone calling with MiXCR) and kept in-frame beta chains. Rows with one shared CDR3 protein collapse into an entry with the most common genes and DNA. For this sample the table gives roughly 790,000 distinct CDR3 sequences, of which 16% were detected only once. In total, the top ten clones hold under 6% of the sample. The sequence derives from a male patient under 18 who had a stem cell transplant for acute lymphoblastic leukemia, so the T cells may come from the graft donor. The sequencing here drew on PBMCs, mostly from graft donor cells, taken 360 days after TCRalphabeta/CD19-depleted stem cell transplant.

At the DNA level, the sequence is TGTGCCAGCCCAGAAGGGGGGCCCTACAATGAGCAGTTCTTC. This translates into CASPEGGPYNEQFF. This sequence uses TRBV7-9 and TRBJ2-1; the D match is possibly TRBD1 or TRBD2, with 6 bases aligned in each. V and J are truncated by 8 bases and 2 bases respectively, leaving an intervening sequence of 13 bases. Sequences SEHNR (CDR1) and FQNEAQ (CDR2) are obtained from the germline V gene (reference sequence). The CDR3 goes from the cysteine to the phenylalanine over 14 residues. The sequence is cut down to CDR3 DNA, 42 bases in frame from base 1.